Below, 32 T cell receptor beta chains from the same sample are listed, as sequenced in a study of T cells in Graves' hyperthyroidism and ophthalmopathy. Authors of the study amplified TCR beta CDR3 regions from RNA transcripts. TCR CDR3 underwent first-round RT-PCR with the HTBI primer set. Using its own MiXCR run on the multiplex PCR reads, TCRdb lists one record per CDR3 protein. The repertoire has approximately 590,000 distinct CDR3 sequences, about 45% of them found once; the top ten carry about 7.8%. The source material was peripheral blood or thyroid tissue (not recorded which). The receptors originated from a woman under 30 with Graves' hyperthyroidism.

About this clonotype itself: At one boundary the junction diverges from the germline segment, which might be a read error. This chain links TRBV6-1 with TRBJ2-7, with D perhaps TRBD1 (5 bases). From germline, CDR1 is MNHNS and CDR2 SASEGT. The CDR3 is 14 residues long. The DNA for the CDR3 is TGTGCCGGCAGTCAACAGGTCTCCGTGGGAGAGCAGTACTTC. Protein product: CAGSQQVSVGEQYF.

A note on this clonotype: Germline and junction disagree at one end, which may indicate a read error. This chain links TRBV7-7 with TRBJ2-2, with 7 bases aligning to TRBD2. The CDR3 contains 17 residues. The germline V gene encodes CDR1 SSHAT and CDR2 FNYEAQ (reference sequence). The CDR3 sequence is CASSPAGGSGQHRGAVF. The CDR3 DNA follows: TGTGCTAGCAGCCCCGCTGGGGGTAGCGGGCAACACCGGGGAGCTGTTTTT.

V gene TRBV7-9 combines with J gene TRBJ1-3, with D perhaps TRBD1 (5 bases). Germline CDR1 reads SEHNR; CDR2 reads FQNEAQ (reference sequence). This CDR3 contains 16 residues. V was pared by 5 bases and J by 3 bases, with 17 bases between. The CDR3 is CASSPLEGYGGNTIYF. Written as DNA, the CDR3 is TGTGCCAGCAGCCCCCTCGAGGGGTATGGTGGAAACACCATATATTTT.

The chain has TRBV7-2 and TRBJ1-5; the D is unclear. In germline, CDR1 is SGHTA, CDR2 FQGNSA. V lost 5 bases and J lost 4, with 18 bases in between. The CDR3 extends over 16 amino acids. The CDR3 DNA sequence: TGTGCCAGCAGCATGGCCCTAAGTGGTGGGAATCAGCCCCAGCATTTT. It yields the protein CASSMALSGGNQPQHF.

CDR3 in amino acids: CASSLDPTEQYF. CDR3 bases: TGCGCCAGCAGCCTCGACCCGACCGAGCAGTACTTC. The chain has TRBV4-1 and TRBJ2-7; D gene uncertain. V lost 4 bases, J lost 6 bases, and 10 bases lay in between. CDR1 is MGHRA and CDR2 is YSYEKL in the germline V gene. CDR3 size: 12 residues.

This clonotype was observed many times. J is TRBJ1-1 and V is TRBV19; the D is unclear. CDR1 is LNHDA, CDR2 SQIVND, per germline (reference sequence). The V and J ends lost 3 bases and 6 bases respectively, with 11 bases between them. The CDR3 runs to 13 residues. The CDR3 spells CASSIVAGAEAFF. Written as DNA, the CDR3 is TGTGCCAGTAGTATTGTAGCAGGCGCTGAAGCTTTCTTT.

With respect to this clonotype: This may come from a read error, since a much larger clone is one base off. This chain joins TRBV24-1 and TRBJ1-2, with TRBD1 matching over 9 bases. Germline loops: CDR1 KGHDR, CDR2 SFDVKD. This CDR3 is 15 amino acids long. V gave up 7 bases and J gave up 2 bases; unmatched junction bases: 7. The CDR3 DNA is TGTGCCACCAGCGTAGCCGGACAGGGGAACTATGGCTACACCTTC. Protein product: CATSVAGQGNYGYTF.

This clonotype was seen once. A read error may account for a junction end that differs from germline. The chain employs TRBV7-2 and TRBJ2-7; the match to TRBD2 covers 7 bases. This CDR3 comprises 15 residues. CDR1 SGHTA and CDR2 FQGNSA come from the germline V gene. The CDR3: CASSWSGMGADEQHF. CDR3 sequence (DNA): TGTGCCAGCAGCTGGAGCGGGATGGGTGCGGATGAGCAGCACTTC.

This rearrangement joins TRBV5-4 to TRBJ2-5, with a possible D match to TRBD1 (6 bases). This CDR3 contains 17 residues. Trimming took off 3 bases at V and 4 bases at J, with 22 bases between the two ends. Looked up from germline, CDR1 is SGHNT and CDR2 is YYREEE (reference sequence). The CDR3 loop is CASSWGRGQGSGETQYF. The CDR3 nucleotides read TGTGCCAGCAGCTGGGGCAGGGGACAAGGCTCAGGAGAGACCCAGTACTTC.

This clonotype was seen at least ten times. V is TRBV2 and J is TRBJ1-5; 9 nucleotides agree with TRBD1. CDR1 is SNHLY, CDR2 FYNNEI, per germline. The CDR3 length is 15 residues. J lost 2 bases, V lost 6 bases, and 5 bases had no gene match. The CDR3 bases are TGTGCCAGCAGGACGGGACAGGGTGGCAATCAGCCCCAGCATTTT. Translating gives CASRTGQGGNQPQHF.

This chain joins TRBV15 and TRBJ1-1; D perhaps matches TRBD1 (6 bases). The CDR3 totals 13 residues. V was pared by 0 bases and J by 7 bases, with 9 bases between. Germline values: CDR1 LNHNV, CDR2 YYDKDF (reference sequence). The CDR3 DNA reads TGTGCCACCAGCAGAGAAGTAGGGGGTGAAGCTTTCTTT. Translation gives CATSREVGGEAFF.

This rearrangement joins TRBV2 to TRBJ1-2; 10 bases are a match to TRBD1. CDR1 and CDR2 from the germline V gene are SNHLY and FYNNEI. J gave up 5 bases and V 7 bases, and 10 bases lay outside the gene matches. The CDR3 totals 15 residues. The CDR3 region is CASTDRGQRVYGYTF. The CDR3 bases are TGTGCCAGCACAGACAGGGGGCAAAGGGTTTATGGCTACACCTTC.

A remark on this clonotype: The CDR3 ends on some other residue instead of the conserved phenylalanine or tryptophan, so this is likely a read error. Because the CDR3's place on the DNA is in doubt, the DNA is left out and the CDR3 is given as listed by TCRdb. The chain recombines TRBV29-1 with TRBJ1-4; the table's TRBD1 call for D was not verified on the DNA. The germline V gene has CDR1 SQVTM and CDR2 ANQGSEA. The CDR3 spans 11 residues, counting both ends. The CDR3: CSVEDLDRGDY.

This clonotype has a count of ten or more. The chain is built from TRBV5-1 and TRBJ2-7; perhaps TRBD1 as D (6 bases). This CDR3 is built from 19 residues. V dropped 1 base and J dropped 4 bases, with 27 bases sitting between them. Germline CDR1 SGHRS, CDR2 YFSETQ. The CDR3 DNA follows: TGCGCCAGCAGCTTGTTCATCTCGGACGGGACAAGGCTACCTTACGAGCAGTACTTC. Encoded protein: CASSLFISDGTRLPYEQYF.

This clonotype was observed at least ten times. The rearrangement uses TRBV2 and TRBJ1-2; no reliable D call. The CDR3 has 12 amino acids. The V end was cut by 4 bases, the J end by 6 bases, with 9 bases between. Per germline, CDR1 SNHLY and CDR2 FYNNEI. The CDR3 DNA follows: TGTGCCAGCAGTGCGACAAAGAATGGCTACACCTTC. Translated: CASSATKNGYTF.

This clonotype has a handful of counts. The chain recombines TRBV19 with TRBJ1-2, with TRBD1 identical over 7 bases. The germline V gene encodes CDR1 LNHDA and CDR2 SQIVND (reference sequence). The CDR3 contains 13 residues. Trimming removed 4 bases from V and 10 bases from J; junction bases left unmatched: 9. CDR3 bases: TGTGCCAGTAGTACCGACAGGGACACAGACTACACCTTC. Translation gives CASSTDRDTDYTF.

The chain employs TRBV7-2 and TRBJ2-1, with 12 bases fitting TRBD2. The V gene end was trimmed by 5 bases and the J gene end by 8 bases; junction bases not matched to a gene: 13. The germline CDR1 and CDR2 sequences are SGHTA and FQGNSA. This CDR3 is 17 amino acids long. The CDR3 sequence: CASSPMTSGSGPHEQFF. The CDR3 DNA reads as TGTGCCAGCAGCCCGATGACTAGCGGGAGTGGTCCCCATGAGCAGTTCTTC.

The rearrangement joins TRBV20-1 to TRBJ1-2; TRBD1 is a possible D gene (6 bases). CDR3 size: 13 residues. Trimming shortened V by 6 bases and J by 6 bases, and 17 bases separated the two germline ends. CDR1 is DFQATT and CDR2 is SNEGSKA in the germline V gene (reference sequence). The CDR3 spells CSAPKGRGDGYTF. In DNA, the CDR3 is TGCAGTGCCCCGAAAGGCAGGGGAGATGGCTACACCTTC.

The rearrangement joins TRBV29-1 to TRBJ2-7, with D maybe TRBD2 (5 bases). V gave up 0 bases and J gave up 2 bases, with 11 bases separating them. Germline assignment: CDR1 SQVTM and CDR2 ANQGSEA. The CDR3 runs to 14 residues. The CDR3: CSVEEDGNPYEQYF. The CDR3 DNA is TGCAGCGTTGAAGAAGACGGGAATCCCTACGAGCAGTACTTC.

This clonotype was seen ten or more times. The chain has TRBV25-1 and TRBJ1-1; D is unresolved. Germline V gives CDR1 MGHDK, CDR2 SYGVNS. Trimming stripped 2 bases from V and 1 base from J, with 5 bases between. CDR3 length equals 13 residues. The CDR3 coding sequence is TGTGCCAGCAGTGAAGTGGCGAACACTGAAGCTTTCTTT. Its protein product is CASSEVANTEAFF.

V and J are TRBV11-3 and TRBJ2-5; D is ambiguous. This CDR3 contains 13 residues. V was pared by 1 base and J by 5 bases, with 8 bases between. CDR1 and CDR2 (germline): SGHNT, YENEEA. The CDR3, as DNA: TGTGCCAGCAGCTTAGTGAAGGAGGAGACCCAGTACTTC. This encodes CASSLVKEETQYF.

This rearrangement joins TRBV10-3 to TRBJ1-4, with unresolved D. The length of the CDR3 is 13 residues. Germline CDR1 and CDR2: ENHRY and SYGVKD. Trimming pared 10 bases from V and 8 bases from J, leaving 17 bases between. The CDR3 DNA is TGTGCCAGCCTTCGGGTTGAGCGGGAAAAACTGTTTTTT. This codes for CASLRVEREKLFF.

The genes are TRBV7-8 and TRBJ2-7; D call uncertain. Germline V lookup: CDR1 SGHVS, CDR2 FQNEAQ. The V and J ends lost 5 bases and 9 bases respectively, with 14 bases between them. The CDR3 has 12 residues. The CDR3 protein is CASSPDGWRQYF. Written as DNA, the CDR3 is TGTGCCAGCAGCCCGGACGGGTGGAGGCAGTACTTC.

The rearrangement links TRBV2 to TRBJ1-4; tentatively, D is TRBD1 (5 bases). Trimming pared 11 bases from V and 6 bases from J, leaving 13 bases between. The CDR3 consists of 12 residues. Germline V gives CDR1 SNHLY, CDR2 FYNNEI. Here the CDR3 DNA reads TGTGCCTGGAGTGTAGGGGATGAAAAACTGTTTTTT. This sequence encodes CAWSVGDEKLFF.

Ten or more counts support this clonotype. V gene TRBV2 combines with J gene TRBJ2-2; no clear D. This CDR3 region has 14 residues. Between the trimmed V and J ends, which lost 7 bases and 0 bases, there was a span of 9 bases. Germline V gene lookup returns CDR1 SNHLY and CDR2 FYNNEI. In nucleotides, the CDR3 is TGTGCCAGCAACGTCGGCCCGAACACCGGGGAGCTGTTTTTT. It translates to CASNVGPNTGELFF.

On this clonotype: A much more abundant neighbour one base away suggests this may be a read error. The CDR3 sequence is CASRPQGGNSPLHF. The CDR3 bases are TGTGCCAGCAGGCCCCAGGGAGGTAACTCACCCCTCCACTTT. V is TRBV2 and J is TRBJ1-6; TRBD1 is a possible D gene (5 bases). The germline V gene has CDR1 SNHLY and CDR2 FYNNEI. V lost 6 bases to trimming and J lost 10 bases, with 16 bases between them. CDR3 length: 14 residues.

The CDR3 is CASSEEVAGFGNQPQHF. In nucleotides, the CDR3 is TGTGCCAGCAGTGAAGAAGTGGCAGGGTTTGGCAATCAGCCCCAGCATTTT. V is TRBV2 and J is TRBJ1-5; tentatively, D is TRBD1 (5 bases). CDR3 length equals 17 residues. Per germline, CDR1 SNHLY and CDR2 FYNNEI. V was trimmed by 1 base and J by 2 bases, leaving 15 bases between them.

The genes are TRBV29-1 and TRBJ1-4; tentatively, D is TRBD1 (5 bases). V lost 6 bases to trimming and J lost 3 bases, with 11 bases between them. The germline gives CDR1 SQVTM, CDR2 ANQGSEA. This CDR3 is 13 amino acids long. In nucleotides, the CDR3 is TGCAGCGTCAGGGAGCTACCTAATGAAAAACTGTTTTTT. It is translated as CSVRELPNEKLFF.

The V and J genes are TRBV28 and TRBJ2-5, with D perhaps matching TRBD1 (8 bases). The CDR3 extends over 15 amino acids. From germline, CDR1 is MDHEN and CDR2 SYDVKM. With 2 bases removed from V and 4 bases from J, the gap between germline ends came to 14 bases. Written as DNA, the CDR3 is TGTGCCAGCAGTTTAACAGGGGGAGGGCCAGAGACCCAGTACTTC. It yields the protein CASSLTGGGPETQYF.

This clonotype appeared a few times. The chain joins TRBV7-8 to TRBJ2-7, with a tentative D call TRBD1 (5 bases). The CDR3 is made up of 14 amino acids. CDR1 is SGHVS, CDR2 FQNEAQ, per germline. Trimming shortened V by 6 bases and J by 4 bases, and 16 bases separated the two germline ends. The CDR3 sequence: CASSFGARLYEQYF. CDR3 in DNA: TGTGCCAGCAGTTTTGGGGCCCGCCTGTACGAGCAGTACTTC.

The V gene is TRBV7-9, the J gene TRBJ2-7; 11 nucleotides match TRBD1. V was pared by 5 bases and J by 3 bases, with 6 bases of the junction left unmatched. Germline-derived CDR1 and CDR2 are SEHNR and FQNEAQ (reference sequence). This CDR3 region has 15 residues. The CDR3 bases are TGTGCCAGCAGCCGAGGCGGGACAGGGGGCTACGAGCAGTACTTC. It translates to CASSRGGTGGYEQYF.

This clonotype was observed a handful of times. J is TRBJ1-3 and V is TRBV29-1; weak D call: TRBD1 (5 bases). Germline-derived CDR1 and CDR2 are SQVTM and ANQGSEA. The CDR3 consists of 15 residues. The germline V and J ends were trimmed by 4 bases and 1 base, with 14 bases remaining between them. The chain's CDR3 is CSVAGTVFSGNTIYF. CDR3 sequence (DNA): TGCAGCGTTGCCGGGACTGTATTTTCTGGAAACACCATATATTTT.